This record looks at one T cell receptor beta chain sequence and its context. RNA was extracted and reverse transcribed into cDNA as the sequencing template. The repertoire was sequenced with immunoSEQ multiplex PCR; TCRdb's copy has only in-frame clones and lacks some. This sample has under 150,000 clones, with roughly 50% found just once. This specimen comes from a study of CD8+ T cells in alopecia areata. Trimming cost V 4 bases and J 3 bases; bases outside gene matches: 6. The CDR3 sequence is 15 residues long. CDR1 and CDR2 from the germline V gene are GTSNPN and SVGIG (reference sequence). This receptor was taken from a human donor with alopecia areata. Sequenced: NKG2D-low CD8+ T cells sorted from blood. The V gene is TRBV30, the J gene TRBJ2-1; 10 bases match TRBD1. The DNA of the CDR3 is TGTGCCTGGATGCCGGGACAGGGGTTCTACAATGAGCAGTTCTTC. Protein sequence: CAWMPGQGFYNEQFF.